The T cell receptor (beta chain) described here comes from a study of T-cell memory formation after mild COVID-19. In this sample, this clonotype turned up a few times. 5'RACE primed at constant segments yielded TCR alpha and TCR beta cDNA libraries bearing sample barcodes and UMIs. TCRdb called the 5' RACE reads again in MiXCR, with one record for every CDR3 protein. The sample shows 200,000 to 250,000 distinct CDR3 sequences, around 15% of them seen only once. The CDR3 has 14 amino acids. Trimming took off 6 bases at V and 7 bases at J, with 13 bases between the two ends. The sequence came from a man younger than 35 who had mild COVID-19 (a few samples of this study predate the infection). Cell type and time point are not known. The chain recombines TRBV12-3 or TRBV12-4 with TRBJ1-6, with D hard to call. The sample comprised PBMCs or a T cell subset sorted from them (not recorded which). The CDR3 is CASSPRRSNSPLHF. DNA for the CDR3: TGTGCCAGCAGCCCCAGGAGGAGCAATTCACCCCTCCACTTT.